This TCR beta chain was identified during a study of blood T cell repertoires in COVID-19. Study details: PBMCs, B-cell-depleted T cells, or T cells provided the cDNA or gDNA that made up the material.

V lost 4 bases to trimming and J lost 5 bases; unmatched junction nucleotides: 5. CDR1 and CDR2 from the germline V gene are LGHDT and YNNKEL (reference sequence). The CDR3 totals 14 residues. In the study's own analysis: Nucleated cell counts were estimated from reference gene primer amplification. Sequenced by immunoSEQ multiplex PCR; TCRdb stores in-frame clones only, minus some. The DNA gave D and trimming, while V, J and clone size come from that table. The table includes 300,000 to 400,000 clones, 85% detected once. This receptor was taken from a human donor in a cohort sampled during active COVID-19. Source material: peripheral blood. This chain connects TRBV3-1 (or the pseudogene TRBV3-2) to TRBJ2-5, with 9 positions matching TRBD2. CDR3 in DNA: TGTGCCAGCAGCCTAAAGCGGGGGGTGGAGACCCAGTACTTC. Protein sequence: CASSLKRGVETQYF.